This T cell receptor beta chain was identified during a study of OX40 agonist ivuxolimab in advanced cancers. About the research overall: Three patients showed partial responses: one hepatocellular carcinoma and two cutaneous melanoma cases. General study findings and limits: Within 6 weeks, CD4+ and CD8+ blood T cells expanded clonally at 0.1 to 3.0 mg/kg. Compared with others, partial responders at 0.1-3.0 mg/kg displayed clonal expansion among the lowest.

Produced via immunoSEQ multiplex PCR; TCRdb's table is partial and in-frame only. Here the sample spans over 70,000 clones, roughly 78% being singletons. CDR3 length: 16 amino acids. Trimming stripped 1 base from V and 2 bases from J, with 13 bases between. Germline CDR1 reads SGHNT; CDR2 reads YENEEA. This clone was found once. Its antigen remains unknown. Sequencing was performed on CD4+ or CD8+ T cells sorted from blood, taken in a trial of the OX40 agonist ivuxolimab. The sequence was obtained from an adult with an advanced solid tumor such as melanoma, head and neck, liver or kidney cancer. The J gene is TRBJ2-3, the V gene TRBV11-3, with D possibly being TRBD1 (6 bases). This CDR3 reads CASSLGTDVSTDTQYF. DNA of the CDR3: TGTGCCAGCAGCTTAGGGACAGACGTATCCACAGATACGCAGTATTTT.